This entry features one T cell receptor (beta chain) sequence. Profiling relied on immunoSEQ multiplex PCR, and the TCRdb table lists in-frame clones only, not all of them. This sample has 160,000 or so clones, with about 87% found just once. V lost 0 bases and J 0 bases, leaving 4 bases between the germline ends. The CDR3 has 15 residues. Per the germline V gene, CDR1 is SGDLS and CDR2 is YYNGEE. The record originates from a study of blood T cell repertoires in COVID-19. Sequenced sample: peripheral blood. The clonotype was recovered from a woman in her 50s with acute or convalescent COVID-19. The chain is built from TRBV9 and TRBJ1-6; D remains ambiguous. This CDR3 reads CASSVDRSYNSPLHF. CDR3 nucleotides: TGTGCCAGCAGCGTAGATCGCTCCTATAATTCACCCCTCCACTTT. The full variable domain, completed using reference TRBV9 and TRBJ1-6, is DSGVTQTPKHLITATGQRVTLRCSPRSGDLSVYWYQQSLDQGLQFLIQYYNGEERAKGNILERFSAQQFPDLHSELNLSSLELGDSALYFCASSVDRSYNSPLHFGNGTRLTVT.